The clone carrying this TCR beta chain was counted at least ten times. What it binds is not known. The data were taken from a study of early T cells in non-severe SARS-CoV-2 infection. General study points: Private and CD4 specificities were missed by VDJdb matching, which favored anti-spike CD8 responses.

There are 14 residues in the CDR3. V was cut by 2 bases and J by 2 bases, with 10 bases left in between. The germline V gene has CDR1 SEHNR and CDR2 FQNEAQ (reference sequence). Attachment of unique molecular identifiers was made to individual cDNA molecules. TCRdb reprocessed the 5' RACE reads via MiXCR and lists one record per CDR3 protein. This sample yields tens of thousands of distinct CDR3 sequences, of which about 9.4% are seen a single time; around 4.3% belongs to the top ten. The sequenced sample consisted of whole blood. J is TRBJ2-7 and V is TRBV7-9; no clear D. This TCR was sampled from an adult who was a healthcare worker with PCR-confirmed SARS-CoV-2 infection or an uninfected control (not recorded which). The CDR3 here is CASSLISRPYEQYF. CDR3 sequence (DNA): TGTGCCAGCAGCTTAATCTCCAGACCCTACGAGCAGTACTTC.